The clone carrying this T cell receptor (beta chain) was found a few times. Its specificity is unknown. The entry originates in a study of identical twins. Whole-study findings and limits: There was more out-of-frame TCR alpha sharing in monozygotic twins than models estimated.

TCRdb re-called the 5' RACE reads with MiXCR, one entry per CDR3 protein. The sample includes roughly 720,000 distinct CDR3 sequences, roughly 20% of them seen just once. The CDR3 sequence is 12 residues long. The V and J ends lost 4 bases and 6 bases respectively, with 10 bases between them. Per the germline V gene, CDR1 is DFQATT and CDR2 is SNEGSKA (reference sequence). The same data also went into a second study, on T cells expressing NK-cell markers. That report adds: Where a few donors were concerned, these clonotypes also led the CD3+CD56-NKG2C+ fraction.

Sequenced sample: PBMCs. This receptor was taken from a woman younger than 35 in good health. The rearrangement joins TRBV20-1 to TRBJ2-1; D not resolved. The CDR3 nucleotides read TGCAGTGCTATTCGTCCGGGCAATGAGCAGTTCTTC. Translation: CSAIRPGNEQFF.